This T cell receptor beta chain appears in the sequencing data of a study of a mutant IDH1 vaccine in newly diagnosed glioma. Study details: Vaccination followed radiotherapy alone by 4-6 weeks, or accompanied temozolomide cycles.

The CDR3 runs to 15 residues. The V gene's germline CDR1 is MRHNA and CDR2 SNTAGT. V was pared by 4 bases and J by 2 bases, with 5 bases of the junction left unmatched. Sequencing was performed with immunoSEQ multiplex PCR; in TCRdb, only in-frame clones are kept and a portion is missing. This table has more than 50,000 clones, 75% to 85% appearing once. Comment on this clone: The antigen remains unidentified.

As to time point: week 11, during vaccination. The investigators gave 300 ug of mutant IDH1 20-mer peptide in each vaccine dose, together with topical imiquimod. This TCR was recovered from a man between 45 and 60 years old with glioma. V gene TRBV6-4 combines with J gene TRBJ2-3; 8 bases agree with TRBD2. The sample here was PBMCs, taken from a glioma patient whose treatment included an IDH1 peptide vaccine. CDR3 DNA sequence: TGTGCCAGCAGTGCCACTAGCGGCCTCACAGATACGCAGTATTTT. It specifies CASSATSGLTDTQYF.